These T cell receptor beta chains were read from a single sample in a study of early T cells in non-severe SARS-CoV-2 infection. TCRdb re-called the 5' RACE reads with MiXCR, one entry per CDR3 protein. The data show 40,000 to 55,000 distinct CDR3 sequences, 8.5% to 10% seen once. Source material: whole blood. The origin of the receptors is an adult who was a healthcare worker with PCR-confirmed SARS-CoV-2 infection or an uninfected control (not recorded which). The CDR3 runs from the conserved cysteine through the conserved F or W. D genes are given only for firm matches. Clone size is given for some rows only: seen once, a few or many times, or a class if the clone is expanded.

.	TRBJ1-5	few	TRBV10-3	CAISDPGLWVSVQYQPQHF	TGTGCCATCAGTGACCCCGGGCTCTGGGTCAGCGTACAGTATCAGCCCCAGCATTTT
TRBD2	TRBJ2-5	many	TRBV4-2	CASSPPRTSGSPETQYF	TGTGCCAGCAGCCCCCCCCGGACTAGCGGGAGCCCAGAGACCCAGTACTTC
.	TRBJ1-1	.	TRBV7-2	CASSPQGFPEAFF	TGTGCCAGCAGCCCCCAGGGTTTCCCTGAAGCTTTCTTT
.	TRBJ1-1	few	TRBV18	CASSPGPSNTEAFF	TGTGCCAGCTCACCTGGACCCTCGAACACTGAAGCTTTCTTT
.	TRBJ2-7	many	TRBV4-1	CASSQGVSVNYEQYF	TGCGCCAGCAGCCAAGGGGTCTCCGTAAACTACGAGCAGTACTTC
.	TRBJ2-7	.	TRBV5-1	CASSLVDGYEQYF	TGCGCCAGCAGCTTGGTAGACGGCTACGAGCAGTACTTC
TRBD2	TRBJ2-1	few	TRBV7-9	CASSLLAGGIREQFF	TGTGCCAGCAGCTTACTAGCGGGAGGAATCAGGGAGCAGTTCTTC
.	TRBJ2-7	few	TRBV7-9	CASRDGLSYEQYF	TGTGCCAGCAGAGACGGACTTTCATACGAGCAGTACTTC
TRBD2	TRBJ2-1	many	TRBV5-1	CASSLGGPGLADLEQFF	TGCGCCAGCAGCTTGGGTGGTCCGGGACTAGCGGACTTAGAGCAGTTCTTC
.	TRBJ2-4	few	TRBV6-1	CASSEVGIGQKNIQYF	TGTGCCAGCAGTGAAGTGGGGATCGGACAGAAAAACATTCAGTACTTC
.	TRBJ2-7	many	TRBV28	CASSFVSSEQYF	TGTGCCAGCAGTTTTGTCAGCAGCGAGCAGTACTTC
.	TRBJ2-3	many	TRBV7-7	CASSRDRTDTQYF	TGTGCCAGCAGCCGGGACCGCACAGATACGCAGTATTTT
.	TRBJ2-7	.	TRBV6-2/TRBV6-3	CASSYPSYEQYF	TGTGCCAGCAGTTATCCTTCCTACGAGCAGTACTTC
.	TRBJ2-5	few	TRBV5-1	CASSLEGHNTETQYF	TGCGCCAGCAGCTTGGAGGGCCACAACACTGAGACCCAGTACTTC
.	TRBJ2-1	.	TRBV3-1	CASSRGTNEQFF	TGTGCCAGCTCCCGGGGCACTAATGAGCAGTTCTTC
.	TRBJ1-1	many	TRBV7-9	CASSSTTAEAFF	TGTGCCAGCAGCTCGACCACAGCTGAAGCTTTCTTT
.	TRBJ1-4	.	TRBV28	CASSFKAIGLFF	TGTGCCAGCAGTTTTAAGGCGATCGGACTGTTTTTT
TRBD1	TRBJ1-1	.	TRBV29-1	CSAGQGDVEAFF	TGCAGCGCGGGACAGGGGGATGTTGAAGCTTTCTTT
.	TRBJ1-1	many	TRBV14	CASSQEATGNTEAFF	TGTGCCAGCAGCCAAGAGGCGACAGGGAACACTGAAGCTTTCTTT
.	TRBJ2-2	.	TRBV12-3/TRBV12-4	CASTTTSVDTGELFF	TGTGCCAGCACCACTACTAGTGTCGACACCGGGGAGCTGTTTTTT
.	TRBJ1-1	many	TRBV28	CASSWTQGTEAFF	TGTGCCAGCAGTTGGACCCAAGGGACTGAAGCTTTCTTT
TRBD2	TRBJ2-7	.	TRBV11-1	CASSPEGGLILEQYF	TGTGCCAGCAGCCCCGAGGGAGGGTTGATTCTGGAGCAGTACTTC
TRBD2	TRBJ2-7	few	TRBV6-8	CAATQRGTSGRAGSYEQYF	TGTGCCGCGACTCAGAGGGGGACTAGCGGGAGGGCCGGCTCCTACGAGCAGTACTTC
TRBD1	TRBJ1-6	.	TRBV7-9	CASSAGTGFYNSPLHF	TGTGCCAGCAGCGCCGGGACAGGGTTTTATAATTCACCCCTCCACTTT
.	TRBJ1-1	.	TRBV20-1	CRCLTGVDTEAFF	TGCAGATGCCTTACCGGGGTGGACACTGAAGCTTTCTTT
TRBD2	TRBJ2-3	many	TRBV6-4	CASSDGTSSTDTQYF	TGTGCCAGCAGTGACGGGACTAGCAGCACAGATACGCAGTATTTT
.	TRBJ2-1	few	TRBV14	CASSQDRAEFF	TGTGCCAGCAGCCAAGATAGAGCTGAATTCTTC
.	TRBJ1-2	many	TRBV5-1	CASSLFAVPAYGYTF	TGCGCCAGCAGCTTGTTCGCCGTGCCAGCCTATGGCTACACCTTC
TRBD1	TRBJ2-1	.	TRBV28	CASSSQGDEQFF	TGTGCCAGCAGTAGCCAGGGGGATGAGCAGTTCTTC
.	TRBJ2-7	.	TRBV11-3	CARGASYEQYF	TGTGCCCGAGGCGCGTCCTACGAGCAGTACTTC
.	TRBJ1-1	many	TRBV5-1	CASSFGSQGGYTEAFF	TGCGCCAGCAGCTTTGGGTCACAGGGTGGATACACTGAAGCTTTCTTT
.	TRBJ1-4	many	TRBV4-2	CASSQRAVNEKLFF	TGTGCCAGCAGCCAAAGGGCGGTTAATGAAAAACTGTTTTTT
.	TRBJ2-7	many	TRBV11-2	CASSLGGNSYEQYF	TGTGCCAGCAGCTTAGGAGGGAACAGCTACGAGCAGTACTTC
TRBD2	TRBJ2-1	medium-sized	TRBV15	CATSGEGTSGDEQFF	TGTGCCACCAGCGGTGAGGGGACTAGTGGCGATGAGCAGTTCTTC
.	TRBJ1-1	many	TRBV5-1	CASSQTGETGRTEAFF	TGCGCCAGCAGCCAAACCGGCGAAACAGGGAGAACTGAAGCTTTCTTT
TRBD1	TRBJ2-1	.	TRBV29-1	CSAAQTGGNEQFF	TGCAGCGCCGCCCAGACAGGGGGGAATGAGCAGTTCTTC
TRBD2	TRBJ2-1	few	TRBV20-1	CSARRLTSEKKDEQFF	TGCAGTGCTAGGAGGCTAACTAGCGAGAAGAAGGATGAGCAGTTCTTC
.	TRBJ2-3	many	TRBV4-1	CASFGRGRELTDTQYF	TGCGCCAGCTTTGGCAGGGGGCGGGAGTTGACAGATACGCAGTATTTT
TRBD1	TRBJ2-1	.	TRBV24-1	CATSDPTGTVNNEQFF	TGTGCCACCAGTGATCCAACCGGGACAGTAAACAATGAGCAGTTCTTC
TRBD2	TRBJ2-1	.	TRBV29-1	CSVEDRGLAGLYNEQFF	TGCAGCGTTGAAGATCGGGGCCTAGCGGGACTTTACAATGAGCAGTTCTTC
.	TRBJ2-1	.	TRBV7-6	CASSPYSFDEQFF	TGTGCCAGCAGCCCCTACTCATTCGATGAGCAGTTCTTC
TRBD2	TRBJ2-1	many	TRBV29-1	CSVLSGTSGKLGQFF	TGCAGCGTTCTCTCCGGGACTAGCGGGAAACTCGGGCAGTTCTTC
TRBD1	TRBJ2-1	few	TRBV9	CASSLGGTGWYNEQFF	TGTGCCAGCAGCTTAGGCGGGACAGGGTGGTACAATGAGCAGTTCTTC
.	TRBJ2-1	few	TRBV5-1	CASSLGSTPEQFF	TGCGCCAGCAGCTTGGGGTCCACGCCTGAGCAGTTCTTC
TRBD2	TRBJ2-3	.	TRBV7-2	CASSRRAGVGTDTQYF	TGTGCCAGCAGCCGCCGGGCGGGAGTGGGCACAGATACGCAGTATTTT
.	TRBJ2-7	few	TRBV29-1	CSVQSGSSYEQYF	TGCAGCGTGCAATCCGGCAGCTCCTACGAGCAGTACTTC
TRBD2	TRBJ2-3	many	TRBV12-3/TRBV12-4	CASSLEGPLSFAGAYPDTQYF	TGTGCCAGCAGTTTAGAGGGACCTCTTTCTTTCGCGGGAGCTTACCCAGATACGCAGTATTTT
.	TRBJ1-2	few	TRBV10-3	CAISESGVYGYTF	TGTGCCATCAGTGAGTCAGGGGTCTATGGCTACACCTTC
.	TRBJ1-6	many	TRBV7-3	CASSLTEGSPLHF	TGTGCCAGCAGCTTAACGGAAGGTTCACCCCTCCACTTT
.	TRBJ1-1	medium-sized	TRBV3-1	CASSQTARTEAFF	TGTGCCAGCAGCCAAACGGCCCGGACTGAAGCTTTCTTT
.	TRBJ2-3	.	TRBV7-2	CASEGVTDTQYF	TGTGCCAGCGAGGGGGTGACAGATACGCAGTATTTT
.	TRBJ2-1	medium-sized	TRBV2	CASSDPGASSYNEQFF	TGTGCCAGCAGTGATCCCGGGGCTAGCTCCTACAATGAGCAGTTCTTC
TRBD2	TRBJ2-3	many	TRBV14	CASSQDSGSSRTQYF	TGTGCCAGCAGCCAAGATAGCGGGAGTTCCCGTACGCAGTATTTT
.	TRBJ2-1	.	TRBV11-2	CASSWSGPSYNEQFF	TGTGCCAGCAGCTGGAGCGGGCCTTCCTACAATGAGCAGTTCTTC